This T cell receptor beta chain was profiled in a study of blood T cell repertoires in COVID-19 (dated by TCRdb to 2018 to 2020). Study-wide context: Collaborator samples came from the United States, Italy and Spain and covered acute and convalescent phases of COVID-19. The prospective study material was composed of cDNA or gDNA derived from T cells, B-cell-depleted T cells, or PBMCs. The samples were drawn from two sources: the first 160 participants of the ongoing ImmuneRACE study, and fewer than 1,500 subjects contributed by 6 global collaborators. The sample metadata nearly always contained a de-identified subject ID, COVID-19 status, age in years and sex. The repertoires were made available in a free public database intended to serve as a resource for research on the immune response to SARS-CoV-2. The dataset comprised deeply sampled blood TCRbeta repertoires from subjects exposed to, actively infected with, or recovered from COVID-19. Where HLA class I and class II types were available, the types were taken from metadata supplied by the sample provider, not from assay-based typing.

The full study reports these points: The amount of clinical and demographic metadata varied by source and participant and was provided uncurated.

From the germline V gene, CDR1 is KGHSH and CDR2 is LQKENI. At the junction V is shortened by 0 bases and J by 6 bases; bases outside the gene matches: 5. CDR3 length: 15 amino acids, cysteine to phenylalanine. Only the CDR3 DNA is retained, 45 bases long and in frame from the first base. Participants in the prospective study were enrolled through a virtual design, were aged about 18 to 90 years, and lived in 24 United States geographic areas. To assign participants to cohorts, the prospective study relied on clinical history that participants themselves reported in a screening survey and a study questionnaire. Recovered participants in ImmuneRACE Cohort 3 were defined by two consecutive negative NP/OP PCR tests, clearance by a healthcare professional, or resolution of symptoms. In the prospective study, whole blood, serum and a nasopharyngeal or oropharyngeal swab were collected from each participant by mobile phlebotomists. Additional blood draws and questionnaires over an approximately 2-month period could optionally be provided by prospective study participants. Before DNA extraction, prospective study blood samples were shipped either frozen or at room temperature.

TCRbeta CDR3 regions were amplified from genomic DNA by means of the immunoSEQ Assay, a bias-controlled multiplex PCR. In the paper's pipeline: The number of nucleated cells in each sample was estimated from the amplification of reference gene primers within the assay. Sequence reads were collapsed and filtered to measure the absolute abundance of every unique TCRbeta CDR3 rearrangement. For each sample, productive Simpson clonality was calculated as the square root of Simpson's diversity index over productive rearrangements. The immuneACCESS repertoire file appears here via TCRdb, limited to in-frame rearrangements. These files lack a portion of the clones; in checked studies, under half of the deficit traces to unresolved V genes, and the cause of the others is not known. V and J calls and clone size follow that table, whereas D and trimming were derived from the DNA. The sample table records over 200,000 clones; 85% to 90% of these occur just once. The ten biggest clones cover 15% of the sample.

For this clone: The antigen it recognizes is unknown. No much larger clone exists at a distance of one base, and base qualities are not known.

The sample was PBMCs or T cells enriched from blood (not recorded which). This TCR was recovered from a man between 18 and 29 years old who had recovered from COVID-19. This receptor chain uses TRBV18 and TRBJ2-4; TRBD1 lines up with 7 middle nucleotides. This receptor has the CDR3 CASSPPQTGRNIQYF. The DNA reads TGTGCCAGCTCACCACCTCAGACAGGGCGAAACATTCAGTACTTC.